A single sample is the source of the 15 T cell receptor beta chains below, sequenced in a study of cytomegalovirus exposure and HLA in healthy donors. Researchers ran the PCR with 60 Vbeta and 13 Jbeta primers. Method: immunoSEQ multiplex PCR; TCRdb's copy keeps in-frame clones and lacks some. The sample has about 150,000 clones; over 70% are singletons. Sequencing used PBMCs. These receptors came from a man between 25 and 39 years old in good health and CMV-seronegative.

The gene calls are TRBV9 and TRBJ1-4; 11 bases map to TRBD1. Per the germline V gene, CDR1 is SGDLS and CDR2 is YYNGEE. The CDR3 has 17 amino acids. V was pared by 4 bases and J by 4 bases, with 9 bases of the junction left unmatched. CDR3 sequence: CASSLGTGGIDNEKLFF. The CDR3 DNA follows: TGTGCCAGCAGCCTCGGGACAGGGGGTATCGATAATGAAAAACTGTTTTTT.

This clone was seen only a few times. CDR3 bases: TGTGCCAGCTCCGCCCCCATTAGCGGGGGCCTAGACAATGAGCAGTTCTTC. Protein sequence: CASSAPISGGLDNEQFF. V and J are TRBV7-6 and TRBJ2-1; 9 positions agree with TRBD2. This CDR3 comprises 17 residues. Unmatched junction bases numbered 16, after V lost 8 bases and J lost 5 bases. Germline assignment: CDR1 SGHVS and CDR2 FNYEAQ.

This clone was detected once. V gene TRBV30 combines with J gene TRBJ2-5; 12 nucleotides align to TRBD1. Near its end, the DNA agrees better with TRBJ2-7, so the J call may be wrong. In germline, CDR1 is GTSNPN, CDR2 SVGIG (reference sequence). This CDR3 spans 14 amino acids. This chain's CDR3 is CAYTGQGASYEQYF. CDR3 sequence (DNA): TGTGCCTACACGGGACAGGGGGCTTCCTACGAGCAGTACTTC.

The V call is TRBV15, the J call TRBJ1-6; possible D gene TRBD1, 5 bases. V lost 3 bases and J lost 3, with 12 bases in between. The CDR3 covers 16 residues. Looked up from germline, CDR1 is LNHNV and CDR2 is YYDKDF (reference sequence). This CDR3 reads CATSRLLQGYNSPLHF. The CDR3 nucleotides are TGTGCCACCAGCAGGCTTCTCCAGGGCTATAATTCACCCCTCCACTTT.

This clone has a handful of counts. Here the CDR3 DNA reads TGCGCCAGCAGCTTGGGCAGGACTGAAGCTTTCTTT. Residues: CASSLGRTEAFF. The genes are TRBV5-1 and TRBJ1-1; unclear D gene. With 0 bases removed from V and 5 bases from J, the gap between germline ends came to 5 bases. The length of the CDR3 is 12 residues. Germline V gene data show CDR1 as SGHRS and CDR2 as YFSETQ.

The chain combines TRBV2 with TRBJ2-3; D is uncertain. Trimming pared 8 bases from V and 2 bases from J, leaving 11 bases between. CDR1 and CDR2 from the germline V gene are SNHLY and FYNNEI. The CDR3 consists of 13 residues. The CDR3 reads CASLGRVTDTQYF. DNA for the CDR3: TGTGCCAGCCTGGGCAGAGTCACAGATACGCAGTATTTT.

This clone was recorded a few times. The V call is TRBV6-1, the J call TRBJ2-1; TRBD2 matches at 13 bases. CDR3 size: 19 residues. With 2 bases clipped from V and 3 bases from J, the junction kept 10 bases outside the gene matches. Germline lookup yields CDR1 MNHNS and CDR2 SASEGT. In DNA form, the CDR3 reads TGTGCCAGCAGTGAAATAGGGACTAGCGGGGTGACACTCTACAATGAGCAGTTCTTC. This sequence encodes CASSEIGTSGVTLYNEQFF.

The chain has TRBV28 and TRBJ1-5, with a tentative D call TRBD1 (6 bases). Trimming took 5 bases from V and 7 from J, leaving 18 bases between them. This CDR3 is built from 15 residues. Per the germline V gene, CDR1 is MDHEN and CDR2 is SYDVKM. CDR3 nucleotides: TGTGCCAGCAGTCCCCCTCAGGGGAATGGGCAGCCCCAGCATTTT. This encodes CASSPPQGNGQPQHF.

CDR3 loop: CASSMSDNFYQPQHF. The CDR3 bases are TGTGCCAGTAGCATGTCCGACAACTTTTATCAGCCCCAGCATTTT. This chain joins TRBV19 and TRBJ1-5; D gene ambiguous. Germline V gene sequence: CDR1 LNHDA, CDR2 SQIVND (reference sequence). Trimming took off 6 bases at V and 5 bases at J, with 17 bases between the two ends. This CDR3 is 15 amino acids long. Full variable domain (rest looked up from reference TRBV19 and TRBJ1-5): DGGITQSPKYLFRKEGQNVTLSCEQNLNHDAMYWYRQDPGQGLRLIYYSQIVNDFQKGDIAEGYSVSREKKESFPLTVTSAQKNPTAFYLCASSMSDNFYQPQHFGDGTRLSIL.

This chain links TRBV28 with TRBJ1-5; 8 bases line up with TRBD1. This CDR3 contains 13 residues. Germline-derived CDR1 and CDR2 are MDHEN and SYDVKM. The junction had 6 bases not matched to a gene; V was cut back by 7 bases and J by 7 bases. In nucleotides, the CDR3 is TGTGCCAGCAACAGGGGGGCGAGCCAGCCCCAGCATTTT. Translated: CASNRGASQPQHF.

The chain recombines TRBV30 with TRBJ2-5; 7 nucleotides line up with TRBD1. The CDR3 spans 14 residues. The V segment lost 0 bases and the J segment 3 bases; nucleotides outside the gene matches: 4. The V gene's germline CDR1 is GTSNPN and CDR2 SVGIG (reference sequence). The CDR3 DNA is TGTGCCTGGAGTGTGAGGCAGGGGGAAGAGACCCAGTACTTC. It translates to CAWSVRQGEETQYF.

Of note for this clone: One end of the junction does not line up with germline, which may come from a read error. This chain links TRBV7-9 with TRBJ1-1; D may be TRBD1 (6 bases). The CDR3 is made up of 18 amino acids. From germline, CDR1 is SEHNR and CDR2 FQNEAQ (reference sequence). CDR3 sequence (DNA): TGTTCCAGCACTAATTCCGGACACTTCACCAGGGGTGACACTGAAGCTTTCTTT. Amino acid sequence: CSSTNSGHFTRGDTEAFF.

The chain is built from TRBV19 and TRBJ2-7; TRBD1 aligns across 8 bases. CDR3 length: 15 residues. V dropped 3 bases and J dropped 3; count of bases not matched to a gene: 7. CDR1 and CDR2 from the germline V gene are LNHDA and SQIVND (reference sequence). This CDR3 reads CASSIDGTGYYEQYF. The DNA of the CDR3 is TGTGCCAGTAGTATTGATGGGACAGGCTACTACGAGCAGTACTTC.

The gene calls are TRBV2 and TRBJ2-7; 7 bases line up with TRBD2. Germline V gene lookup returns CDR1 SNHLY and CDR2 FYNNEI. Germline trimming cut 7 bases from V and 5 bases from J; bases unmatched to any gene: 5. The CDR3 has 12 residues. The CDR3 nucleotides read TGTGCCAGCATTGGGGCGGGGGACGAGCAGTACTTC. It translates to CASIGAGDEQYF.

The gene calls are TRBV15 and TRBJ2-5, with a tentative D call TRBD2 (7 bases). Trimming removed 0 bases from V and 5 bases from J, with 16 bases in between. Germline lookup yields CDR1 LNHNV and CDR2 YYDKDF (reference sequence). There are 16 residues in the CDR3. This chain's CDR3 is CATSRDGGARWETQYF. CDR3 coding DNA: TGTGCCACCAGCAGAGATGGGGGGGCCCGGTGGGAGACCCAGTACTTC.